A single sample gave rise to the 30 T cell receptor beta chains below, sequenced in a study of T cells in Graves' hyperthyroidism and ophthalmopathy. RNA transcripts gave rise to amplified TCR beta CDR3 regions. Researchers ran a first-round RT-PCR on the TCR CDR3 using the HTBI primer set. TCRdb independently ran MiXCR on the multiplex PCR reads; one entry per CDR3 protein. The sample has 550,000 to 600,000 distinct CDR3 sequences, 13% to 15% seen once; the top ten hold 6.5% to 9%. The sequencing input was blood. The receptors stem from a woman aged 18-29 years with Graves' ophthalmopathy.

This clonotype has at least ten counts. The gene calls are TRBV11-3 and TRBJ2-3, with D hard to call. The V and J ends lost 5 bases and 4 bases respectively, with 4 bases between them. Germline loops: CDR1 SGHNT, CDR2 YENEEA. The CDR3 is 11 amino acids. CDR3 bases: TGTGCCAGCAGCCAGCCAGATACGCAGTATTTT. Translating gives CASSQPDTQYF. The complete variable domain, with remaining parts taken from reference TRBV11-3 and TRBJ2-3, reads EAGVVQSPRYKIIEKKQPVAFWCNPISGHNTLYWYLQNLGQGPELLIRYENEEAVDDSQLPKDRFSAERLKGVDSTLKIQPAELGDSAVYLCASSQPDTQYFGPGTRLTVL.

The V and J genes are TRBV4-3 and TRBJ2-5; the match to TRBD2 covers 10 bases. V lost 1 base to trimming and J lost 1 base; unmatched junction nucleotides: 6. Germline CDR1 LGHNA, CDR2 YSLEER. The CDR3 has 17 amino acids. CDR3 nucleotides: TGCGCCAGCAGCCAAGCACTAGCGGGACCTACCCAAGAGACCCAGTACTTC. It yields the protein CASSQALAGPTQETQYF.

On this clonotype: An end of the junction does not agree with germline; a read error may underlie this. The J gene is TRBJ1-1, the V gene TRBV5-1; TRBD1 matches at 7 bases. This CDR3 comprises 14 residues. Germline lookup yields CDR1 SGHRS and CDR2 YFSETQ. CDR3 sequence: CASSVEGTDTEAFF. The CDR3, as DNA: TGTGCCAGCAGCGTAGAGGGGACAGACACTGAAGCTTTCTTT.

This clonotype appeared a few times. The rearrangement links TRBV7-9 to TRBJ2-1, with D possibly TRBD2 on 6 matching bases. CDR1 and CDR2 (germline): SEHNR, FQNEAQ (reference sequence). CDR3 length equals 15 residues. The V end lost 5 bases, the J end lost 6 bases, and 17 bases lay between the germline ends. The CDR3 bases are TGTGCCAGCAGCGGAGGGGCTGCGTCTAGCAATGAGCAGTTCTTC. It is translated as CASSGGAASSNEQFF.

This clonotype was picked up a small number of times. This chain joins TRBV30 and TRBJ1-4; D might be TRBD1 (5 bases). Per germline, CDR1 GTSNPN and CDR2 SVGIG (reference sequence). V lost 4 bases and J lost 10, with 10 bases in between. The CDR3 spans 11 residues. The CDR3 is CAWMGGGKLFF. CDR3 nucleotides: TGTGCCTGGATGGGGGGAGGAAAACTGTTTTTT.

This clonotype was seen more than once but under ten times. CDR3 amino acids: CASRSLRDSYEQYF. CDR3 DNA: TGTGCCAGCCGGTCGCTTCGAGACTCCTACGAGCAGTACTTC. This chain connects TRBV11-2 to TRBJ2-7; D gene ambiguous. V lost 8 bases and J lost 0, with 14 bases in between. CDR1 SGHAT and CDR2 FQNNGV come from the germline V gene. CDR3 length: 14 amino acids.

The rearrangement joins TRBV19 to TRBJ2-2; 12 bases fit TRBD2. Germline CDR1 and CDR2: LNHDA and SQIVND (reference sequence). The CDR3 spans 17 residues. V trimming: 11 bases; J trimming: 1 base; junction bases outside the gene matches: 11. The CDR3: CALLAGGPIGNTGELFF. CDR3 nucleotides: TGTGCCCTCCTAGCGGGAGGGCCAATTGGGAACACCGGGGAGCTGTTTTTT.

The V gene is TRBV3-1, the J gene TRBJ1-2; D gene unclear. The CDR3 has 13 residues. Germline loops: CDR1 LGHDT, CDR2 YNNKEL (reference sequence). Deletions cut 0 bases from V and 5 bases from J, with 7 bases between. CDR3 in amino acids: CASSQDSPYGYTF. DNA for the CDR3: TGTGCCAGCAGCCAAGACAGTCCGTATGGCTACACCTTC.

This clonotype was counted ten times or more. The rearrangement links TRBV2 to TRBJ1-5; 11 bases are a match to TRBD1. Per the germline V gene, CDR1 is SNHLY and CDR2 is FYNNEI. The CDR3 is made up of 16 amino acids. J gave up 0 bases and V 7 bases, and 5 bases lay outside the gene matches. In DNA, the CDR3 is TGTGCCAGCAAGGGGACAGGGGGAGATAGCAATCAGCCCCAGCATTTT. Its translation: CASKGTGGDSNQPQHF.

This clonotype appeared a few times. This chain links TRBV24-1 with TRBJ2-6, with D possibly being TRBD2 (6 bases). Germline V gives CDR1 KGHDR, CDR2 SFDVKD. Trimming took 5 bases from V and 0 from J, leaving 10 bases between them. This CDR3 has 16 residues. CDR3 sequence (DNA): TGTGCCACCAGTGGGCGGGGTTCCTCTGGGGCCAACGTCCTGACTTTC. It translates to CATSGRGSSGANVLTF.

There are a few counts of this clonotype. CDR3 sequence: CASSLFTGGYNSPLHF. The CDR3 DNA follows: TGTGCCAGCAGTTTATTCACAGGGGGCTATAATTCACCCCTCCACTTT. V usage is TRBV27 and J usage is TRBJ1-6, with TRBD1 matching 8 bases. This CDR3 region has 16 residues. Germline lookup yields CDR1 MNHEY and CDR2 SMNVEV (reference sequence). V was pared by 1 base and J by 3 bases, with 2 bases of the junction left unmatched.

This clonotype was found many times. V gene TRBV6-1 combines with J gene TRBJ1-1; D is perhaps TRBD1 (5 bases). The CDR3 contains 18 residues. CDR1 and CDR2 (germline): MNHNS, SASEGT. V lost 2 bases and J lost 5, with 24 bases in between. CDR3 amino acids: CASSEFGGRRTEGTEAFF. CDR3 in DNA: TGTGCCAGCAGTGAATTTGGGGGACGGCGCACTGAGGGGACTGAAGCTTTCTTT.

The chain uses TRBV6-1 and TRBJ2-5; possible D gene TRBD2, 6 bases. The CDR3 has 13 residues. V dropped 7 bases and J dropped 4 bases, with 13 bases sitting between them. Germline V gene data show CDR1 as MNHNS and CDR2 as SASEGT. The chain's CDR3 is CASTEGSRETQYF. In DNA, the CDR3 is TGTGCCAGCACGGAGGGTTCGAGAGAGACCCAGTACTTC.

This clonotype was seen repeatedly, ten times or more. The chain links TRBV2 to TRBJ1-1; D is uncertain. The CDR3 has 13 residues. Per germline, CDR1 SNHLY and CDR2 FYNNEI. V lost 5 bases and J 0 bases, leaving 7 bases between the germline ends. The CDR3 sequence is CASSTDVNTEAFF. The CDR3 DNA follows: TGTGCCAGCAGTACAGATGTGAACACTGAAGCTTTCTTT. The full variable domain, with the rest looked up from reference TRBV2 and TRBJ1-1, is EPEVTQTPSHQVTQMGQEVILRCVPISNHLYFYWYRQILGQKVEFLVSFYNNEISEKSEIFDDQFSVERPDGSNFTLKIRSTKLEDSAMYFCASSTDVNTEAFFGQGTRLTVV.

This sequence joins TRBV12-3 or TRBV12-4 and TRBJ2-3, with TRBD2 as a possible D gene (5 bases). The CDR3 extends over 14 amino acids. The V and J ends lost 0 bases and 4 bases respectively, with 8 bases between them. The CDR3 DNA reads TGTGCCAGCAGTTTAGCGGGAGATTCAGATACGCAGTATTTT. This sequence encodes CASSLAGDSDTQYF.

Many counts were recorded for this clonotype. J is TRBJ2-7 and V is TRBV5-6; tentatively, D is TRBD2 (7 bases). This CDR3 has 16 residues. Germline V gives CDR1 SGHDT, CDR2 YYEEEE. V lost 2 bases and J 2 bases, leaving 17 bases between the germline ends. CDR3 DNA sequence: TGTGCCAGCAGCTTAGGAGGAGGGGGGAGGGCCTACGAGCAGTACTTC. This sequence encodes CASSLGGGGRAYEQYF.

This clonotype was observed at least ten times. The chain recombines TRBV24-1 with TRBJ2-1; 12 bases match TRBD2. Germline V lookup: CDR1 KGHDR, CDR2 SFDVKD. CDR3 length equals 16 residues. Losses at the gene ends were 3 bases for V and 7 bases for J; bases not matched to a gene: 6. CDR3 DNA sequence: TGTGCCACCAGTGATCCGACTAGCGGGAGTCGAAATGAGCAGTTCTTC. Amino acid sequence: CATSDPTSGSRNEQFF.

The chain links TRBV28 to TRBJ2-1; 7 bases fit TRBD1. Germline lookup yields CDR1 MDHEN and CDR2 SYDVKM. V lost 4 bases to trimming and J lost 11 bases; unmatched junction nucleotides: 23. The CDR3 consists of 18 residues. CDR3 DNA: TGTGCCAGCAGTTCCGATATGTGGTCAAACGGACAGGTCTCGAAGCAGTTCTTC. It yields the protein CASSSDMWSNGQVSKQFF.

The CDR3 DNA sequence: TGTGCCACCAGTGATTTGCCTAGCGGGAGGTACGTCGCCAAAAACATTCAGTACTTC. Translation gives CATSDLPSGRYVAKNIQYF. The chain combines TRBV24-1 with TRBJ2-4, with 11 bases aligning to TRBD2. CDR1 and CDR2 (germline): KGHDR, SFDVKD. The CDR3 consists of 19 residues. Losses at the gene ends were 0 bases for V and 1 base for J; bases not matched to a gene: 7.

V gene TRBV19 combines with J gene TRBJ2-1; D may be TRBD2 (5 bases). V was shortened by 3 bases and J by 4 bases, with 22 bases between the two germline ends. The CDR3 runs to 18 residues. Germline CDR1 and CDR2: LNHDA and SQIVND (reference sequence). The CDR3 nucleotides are TGTGCCAGTAGTATGTGGATTCCGGTGGGAGAAGCTTACAATGAGCAGTTCTTC. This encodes CASSMWIPVGEAYNEQFF.

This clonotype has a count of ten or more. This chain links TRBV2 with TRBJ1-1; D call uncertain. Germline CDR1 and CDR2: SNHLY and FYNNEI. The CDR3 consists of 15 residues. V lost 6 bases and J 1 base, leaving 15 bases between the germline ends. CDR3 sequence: CASRDQDGWNTEAFF. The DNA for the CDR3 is TGTGCCAGCAGAGATCAAGACGGGTGGAACACTGAAGCTTTCTTT.

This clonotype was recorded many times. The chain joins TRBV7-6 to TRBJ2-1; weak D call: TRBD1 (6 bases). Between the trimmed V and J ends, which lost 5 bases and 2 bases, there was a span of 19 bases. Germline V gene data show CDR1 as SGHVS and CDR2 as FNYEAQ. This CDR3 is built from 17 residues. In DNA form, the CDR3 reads TGTGCCAGCAGCCAGGGGTACGGGCGTGCTACCTACAATGAGCAGTTCTTC. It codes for CASSQGYGRATYNEQFF.

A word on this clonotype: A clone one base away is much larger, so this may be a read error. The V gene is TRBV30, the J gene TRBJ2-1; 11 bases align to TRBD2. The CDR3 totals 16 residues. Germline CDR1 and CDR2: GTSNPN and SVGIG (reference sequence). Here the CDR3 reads CAWSPLAGGSCNEQFF. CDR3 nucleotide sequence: TGTGCCTGGAGTCCCCTAGCGGGAGGTTCCTGCAATGAGCAGTTCTTC.

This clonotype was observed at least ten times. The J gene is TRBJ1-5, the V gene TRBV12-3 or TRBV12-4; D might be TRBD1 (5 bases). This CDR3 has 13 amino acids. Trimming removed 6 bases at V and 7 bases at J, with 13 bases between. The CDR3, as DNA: TGTGCCAGCAGCATCGGGGGAGGCCAGCCCCAGCATTTT. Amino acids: CASSIGGGQPQHF.

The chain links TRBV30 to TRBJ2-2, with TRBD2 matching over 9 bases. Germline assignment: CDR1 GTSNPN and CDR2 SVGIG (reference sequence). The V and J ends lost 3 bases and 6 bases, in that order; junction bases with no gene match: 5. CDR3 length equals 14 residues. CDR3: CAWRSSGIAGELFF. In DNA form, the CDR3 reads TGTGCCTGGAGATCTAGCGGGATCGCCGGGGAGCTGTTTTTT.

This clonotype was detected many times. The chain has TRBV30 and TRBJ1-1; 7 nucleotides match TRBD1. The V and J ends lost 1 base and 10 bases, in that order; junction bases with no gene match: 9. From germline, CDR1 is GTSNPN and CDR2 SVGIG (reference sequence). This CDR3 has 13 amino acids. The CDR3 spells CAWSAQTGTGAFF. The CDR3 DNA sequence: TGTGCCTGGAGTGCCCAGACAGGGACGGGAGCTTTCTTT.

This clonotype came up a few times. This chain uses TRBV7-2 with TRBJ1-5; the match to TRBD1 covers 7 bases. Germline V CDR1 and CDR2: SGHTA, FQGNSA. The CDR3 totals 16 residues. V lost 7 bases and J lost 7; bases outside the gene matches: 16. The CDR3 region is CASTFDRATIRQPQHF. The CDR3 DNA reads TGTGCCAGCACCTTTGACAGGGCAACTATCCGACAGCCCCAGCATTTT.

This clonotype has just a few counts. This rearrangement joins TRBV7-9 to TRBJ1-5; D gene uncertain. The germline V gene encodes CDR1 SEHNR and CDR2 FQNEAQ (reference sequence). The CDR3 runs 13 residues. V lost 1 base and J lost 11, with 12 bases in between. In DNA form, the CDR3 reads TGTGCCAGCAGCTTAGGGGCCTCCCAAGCCCAGCATTTT. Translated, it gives CASSLGASQAQHF. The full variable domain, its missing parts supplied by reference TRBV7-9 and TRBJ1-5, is DTGVSQNPRHKITKRGQNVTFRCDPISEHNRLYWYRQTLGQGPEFLTYFQNEAQLEKSRLLSDRFSAERPKGSFSTLEIQRTEQGDSAMYLCASSLGASQAQHFGDGTRLSIL.

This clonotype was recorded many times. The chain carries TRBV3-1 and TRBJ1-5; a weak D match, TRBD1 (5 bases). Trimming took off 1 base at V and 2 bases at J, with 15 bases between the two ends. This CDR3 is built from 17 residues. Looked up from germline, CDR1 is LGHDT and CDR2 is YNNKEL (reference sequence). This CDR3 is CASSQGLGEIGNQPQHF. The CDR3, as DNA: TGTGCCAGCAGCCAAGGCCTAGGGGAAATTGGCAATCAGCCCCAGCATTTT.

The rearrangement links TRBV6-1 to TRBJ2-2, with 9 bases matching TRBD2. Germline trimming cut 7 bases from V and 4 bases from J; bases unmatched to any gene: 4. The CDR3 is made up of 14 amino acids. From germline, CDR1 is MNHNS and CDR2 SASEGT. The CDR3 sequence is CASNLAGITGELFF. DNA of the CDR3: TGTGCCAGCAACCTAGCGGGGATCACCGGGGAGCTGTTTTTT.